The present TCR beta chain was sequenced within a study of OX40 agonist ivuxolimab in advanced cancers. The V gene end was trimmed by 4 bases and the J gene end by 4 bases; junction bases not matched to a gene: 6. The CDR3 has 15 amino acids. CDR1 and CDR2 (germline): LNHDA, SQIVND (reference sequence). Data came from immunoSEQ multiplex PCR; TCRdb stores just in-frame clones and leaves some out. The sample shows some 70,000 clones, less than 95% of them seen only once. The sequence was collected from an adult with an advanced solid tumor such as melanoma, head and neck, liver or kidney cancer. J is TRBJ2-5 and V is TRBV19, with 10 bases fitting TRBD1. Sample: CD4+ or CD8+ T cells sorted from blood, taken in a trial of the OX40 agonist ivuxolimab. The CDR3 here is CASSTGTGVRETQYF. In DNA, the CDR3 is TGTGCCAGTAGTACCGGGACAGGGGTTAGAGAGACCCAGTACTTC.